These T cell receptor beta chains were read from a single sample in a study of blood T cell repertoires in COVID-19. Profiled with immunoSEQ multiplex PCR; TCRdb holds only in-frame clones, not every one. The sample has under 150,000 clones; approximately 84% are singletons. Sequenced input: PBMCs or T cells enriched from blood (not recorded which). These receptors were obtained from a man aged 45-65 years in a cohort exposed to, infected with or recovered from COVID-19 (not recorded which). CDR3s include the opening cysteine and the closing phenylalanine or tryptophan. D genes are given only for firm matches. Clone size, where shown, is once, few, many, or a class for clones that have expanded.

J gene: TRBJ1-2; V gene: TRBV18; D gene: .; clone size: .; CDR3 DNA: TGTGCCAGCTCACCAGACGAGGGAAGAATCTATGGCTACACCTTC; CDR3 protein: CASSPDEGRIYGYTF
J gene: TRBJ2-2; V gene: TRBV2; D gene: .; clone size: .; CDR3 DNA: TGTGCCAGCAGTGAATCATACACCGGGGAGCTGTTTTTT; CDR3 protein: CASSESYTGELFF
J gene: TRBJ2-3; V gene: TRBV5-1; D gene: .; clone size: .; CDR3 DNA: TGCGCCAGCAGTTTCTGGGGAGGACGCACAGATACGCAGTATTTT; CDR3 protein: CASSFWGGRTDTQYF
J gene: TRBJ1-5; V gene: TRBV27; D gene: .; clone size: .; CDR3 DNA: TGTGCCAGCAGTTCCATCAATCAGCCCCAGCATTTT; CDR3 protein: CASSSINQPQHF
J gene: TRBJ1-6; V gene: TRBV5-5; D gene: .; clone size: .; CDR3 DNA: TGTGCCAGCAGCTTGAACTCCGGGTATAATTCACCCCTCCACTTT; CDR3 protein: CASSLNSGYNSPLHF
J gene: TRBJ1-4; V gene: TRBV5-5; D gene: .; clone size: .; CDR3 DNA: TGTGCCAGCAGCTTGGAGGGAGGGGGAAATGAAAAACTGTTTTTT; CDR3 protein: CASSLEGGGNEKLFF
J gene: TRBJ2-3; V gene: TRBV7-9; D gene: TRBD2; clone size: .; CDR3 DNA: TGTGCCAGCCGTTCGGGTAGCGGGGAGTCGGCGCAGTATTTT; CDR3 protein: CASRSGSGESAQYF
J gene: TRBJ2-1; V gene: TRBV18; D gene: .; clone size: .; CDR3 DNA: TGTGCCAGCTCACCACAGGGGGGGATGGATGAGCAGTTCTTC; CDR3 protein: CASSPQGGMDEQFF
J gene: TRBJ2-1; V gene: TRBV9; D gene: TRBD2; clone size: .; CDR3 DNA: TGTGCCAGCAGCGTAGTACTAGCGGGCTACAATGAGCAGTTCTTC; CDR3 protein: CASSVVLAGYNEQFF
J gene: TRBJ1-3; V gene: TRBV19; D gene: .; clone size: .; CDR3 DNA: TGTGCCAGTAGTCCACAGGGTTCCTCTGGAAACACCATATATTTT; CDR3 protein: CASSPQGSSGNTIYF
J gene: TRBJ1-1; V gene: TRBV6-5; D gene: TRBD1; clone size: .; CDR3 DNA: TGTGCCAGCAGTTACATGGGACAGGGAAATTCTGAAGCTTTCTTT; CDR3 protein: CASSYMGQGNSEAFF
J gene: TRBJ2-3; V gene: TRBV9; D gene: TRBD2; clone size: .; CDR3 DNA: TGTGCCAGCAGCGTAACTAGCGGGGCCGGCGCAGATACGCAGTATTTT; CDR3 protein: CASSVTSGAGADTQYF
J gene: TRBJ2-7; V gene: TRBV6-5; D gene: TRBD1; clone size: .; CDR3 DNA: TGTGCCAGCAGTTACTCGACGGGGAACAGGGGGGAGCAGTACTTC; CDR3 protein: CASSYSTGNRGEQYF
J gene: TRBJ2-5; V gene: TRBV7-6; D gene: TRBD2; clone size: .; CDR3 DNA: TGTGCCAGCAGCCTCAGACTAGCGGGAGTGGCGGAGACCCAGTACTTC; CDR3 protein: CASSLRLAGVAETQYF
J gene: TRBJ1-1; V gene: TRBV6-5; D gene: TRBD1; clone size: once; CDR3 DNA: TGTGCCAGCAGTAAGGACAGGGTGAACACTGAAGCTTTCTTT; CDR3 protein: CASSKDRVNTEAFF
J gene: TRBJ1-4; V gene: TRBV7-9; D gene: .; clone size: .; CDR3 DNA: TGTGCCAGCAGCTTAGCAGGGGATGGGGAAAAACTGTTTTTT; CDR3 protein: CASSLAGDGEKLFF
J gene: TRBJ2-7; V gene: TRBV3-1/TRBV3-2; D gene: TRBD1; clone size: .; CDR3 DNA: TGTGCCAGCAGCTTCGGACAGGGGTCCTACGAGCAGTACTTC; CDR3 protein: CASSFGQGSYEQYF
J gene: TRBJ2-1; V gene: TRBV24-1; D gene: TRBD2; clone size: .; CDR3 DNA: TGTGCCACCAGTGATTCCGGGACTAGCGGGGGTTACAATGAGCAGTTCTTC; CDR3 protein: CATSDSGTSGGYNEQFF
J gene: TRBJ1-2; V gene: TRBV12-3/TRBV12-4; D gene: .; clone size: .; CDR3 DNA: TGTGCCAGCAGCAGGGTCTCCGGCTACACCTTC; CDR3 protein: CASSRVSGYTF
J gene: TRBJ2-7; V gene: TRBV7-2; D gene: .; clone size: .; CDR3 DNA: TGTGCCAGCAGCTTAGAATTCAGGGGCGAGCAGTACTTC; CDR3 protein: CASSLEFRGEQYF
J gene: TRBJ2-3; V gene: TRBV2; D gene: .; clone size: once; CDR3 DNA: TGTGCCCGCCTTAGCGAAGGCCCCACAGATACGCAGTATTTT; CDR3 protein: CARLSEGPTDTQYF
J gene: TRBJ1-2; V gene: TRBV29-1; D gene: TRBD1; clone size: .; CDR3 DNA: TGCAGCGTTAAATTATCCCCAGGGGGGTATGGCTACACCTTC; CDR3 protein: CSVKLSPGGYGYTF
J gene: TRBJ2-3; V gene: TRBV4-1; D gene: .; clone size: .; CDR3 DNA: TGCGCCAGCAGCTCGCAGGGGCCAGGGGTCACAGATACGCAGTATTTT; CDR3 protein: CASSSQGPGVTDTQYF
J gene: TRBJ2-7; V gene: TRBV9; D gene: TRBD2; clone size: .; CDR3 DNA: TGTGCCAGCAGCGTAGATGGACTAGCATTGGGAGAGCAGTACTTC; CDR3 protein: CASSVDGLALGEQYF
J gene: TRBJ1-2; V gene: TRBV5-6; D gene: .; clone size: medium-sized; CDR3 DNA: TGTGCCAGCAGCCTCCGGACAAAAGGTGGCTACACCTTC; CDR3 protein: CASSLRTKGGYTF
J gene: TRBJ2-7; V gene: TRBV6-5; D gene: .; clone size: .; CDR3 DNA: TGTGCCAGCAACTCGCGGACAGCTTACGAGCAGTACTTC; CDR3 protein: CASNSRTAYEQYF
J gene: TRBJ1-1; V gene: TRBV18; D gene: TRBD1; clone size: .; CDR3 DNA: TGTGCCAGCTCTCAGACAGGGGGGTATACTGAAGCTTTCTTT; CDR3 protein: CASSQTGGYTEAFF
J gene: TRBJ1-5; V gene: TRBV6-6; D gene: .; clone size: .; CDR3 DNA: TGTGCCAGCAGGCACGGTTCCAATCAGCCCCAGCATTTT; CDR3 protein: CASRHGSNQPQHF
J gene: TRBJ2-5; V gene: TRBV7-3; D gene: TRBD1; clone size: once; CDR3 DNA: TGTGCCAGCAGTGGGACAGGGGGAGAGACCCAGTACTTC; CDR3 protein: CASSGTGGETQYF
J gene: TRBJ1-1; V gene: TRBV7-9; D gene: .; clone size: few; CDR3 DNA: TGTGCCAGCAGCCCCCGAGAGGGGGGGACTGAAGCTTTCTTT; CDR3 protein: CASSPREGGTEAFF
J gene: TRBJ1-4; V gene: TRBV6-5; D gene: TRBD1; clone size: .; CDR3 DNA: TGTGCCAGCAGCTCGGGGACAGGGTACTCGGAAAAACTGTTTTTT; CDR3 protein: CASSSGTGYSEKLFF
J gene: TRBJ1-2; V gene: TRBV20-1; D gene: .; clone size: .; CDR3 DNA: TGCAGTGCTAGTCGGGATGGCTACACCTTC; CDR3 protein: CSASRDGYTF
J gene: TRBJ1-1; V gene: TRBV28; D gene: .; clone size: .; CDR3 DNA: TGTGCCAGCAGTCGGACATTTGAAGCTTTCTTT; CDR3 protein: CASSRTFEAFF
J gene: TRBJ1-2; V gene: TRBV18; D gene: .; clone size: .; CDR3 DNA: TGTGCCAGCTCACCACTCGGCGGAGGGATGGCCTATGGCTACACCTTC; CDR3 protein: CASSPLGGGMAYGYTF
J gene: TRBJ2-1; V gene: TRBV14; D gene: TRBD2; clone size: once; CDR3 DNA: TGTGCCAGCTATAGCGGGAGGAGTCCCGGCGACGATGAGCAGTTCTTC; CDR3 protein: CASYSGRSPGDDEQFF
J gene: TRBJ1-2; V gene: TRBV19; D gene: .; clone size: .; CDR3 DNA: TGTGCCAGTAGTAGTCCAGGTCGTGGCTACACCTTC; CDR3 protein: CASSSPGRGYTF
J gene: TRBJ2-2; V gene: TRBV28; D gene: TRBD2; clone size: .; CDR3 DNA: TGTGCCAGCAGCCGACTAGCGGGGAACACCGGGGAGCTGTTTTTT; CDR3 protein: CASSRLAGNTGELFF